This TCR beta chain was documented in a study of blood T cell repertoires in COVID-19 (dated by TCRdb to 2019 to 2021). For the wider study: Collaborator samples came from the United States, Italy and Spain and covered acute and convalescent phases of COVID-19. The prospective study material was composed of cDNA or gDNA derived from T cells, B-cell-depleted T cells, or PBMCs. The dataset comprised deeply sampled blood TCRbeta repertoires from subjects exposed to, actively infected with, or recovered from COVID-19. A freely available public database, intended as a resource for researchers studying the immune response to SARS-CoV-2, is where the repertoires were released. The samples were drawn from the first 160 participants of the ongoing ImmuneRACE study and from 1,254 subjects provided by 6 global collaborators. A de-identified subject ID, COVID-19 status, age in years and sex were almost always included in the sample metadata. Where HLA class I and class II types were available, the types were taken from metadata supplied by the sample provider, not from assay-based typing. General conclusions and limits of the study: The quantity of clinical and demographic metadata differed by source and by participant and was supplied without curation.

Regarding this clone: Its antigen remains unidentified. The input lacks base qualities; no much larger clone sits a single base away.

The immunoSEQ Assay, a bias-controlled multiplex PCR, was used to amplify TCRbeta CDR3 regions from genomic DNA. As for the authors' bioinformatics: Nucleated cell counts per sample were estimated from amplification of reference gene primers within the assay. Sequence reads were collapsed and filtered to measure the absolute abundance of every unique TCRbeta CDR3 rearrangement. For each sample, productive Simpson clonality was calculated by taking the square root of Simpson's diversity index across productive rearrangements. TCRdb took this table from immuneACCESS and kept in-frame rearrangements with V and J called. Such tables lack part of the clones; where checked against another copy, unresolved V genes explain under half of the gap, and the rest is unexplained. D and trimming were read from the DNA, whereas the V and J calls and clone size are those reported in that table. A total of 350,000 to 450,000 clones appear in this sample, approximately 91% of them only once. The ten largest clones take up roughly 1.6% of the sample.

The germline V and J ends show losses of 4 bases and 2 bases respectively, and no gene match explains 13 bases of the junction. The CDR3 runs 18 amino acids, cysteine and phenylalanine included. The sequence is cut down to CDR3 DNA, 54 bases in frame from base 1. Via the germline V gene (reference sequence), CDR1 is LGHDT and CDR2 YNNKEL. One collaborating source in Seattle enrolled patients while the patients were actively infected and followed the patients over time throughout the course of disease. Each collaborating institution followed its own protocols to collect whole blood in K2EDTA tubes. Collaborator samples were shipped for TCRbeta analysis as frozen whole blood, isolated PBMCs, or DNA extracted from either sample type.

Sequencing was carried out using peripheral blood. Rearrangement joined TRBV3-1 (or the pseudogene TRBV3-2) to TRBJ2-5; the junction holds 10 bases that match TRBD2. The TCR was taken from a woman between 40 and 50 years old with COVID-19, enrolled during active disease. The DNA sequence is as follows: TGTGCCAGCAGCCCGACCCTTCCAACTAGCGGGGCTCAAGAGACCCAGTACTTC. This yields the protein CASSPTLPTSGAQETQYF.